Presented here are 32 T cell receptor beta chains from one specimen sequenced in a study of preoperative IRX-2 immunotherapy in early breast cancer. Treatment meaning: preoperative locoregional IRX-2 cytokine immunotherapy. The assay was immunoSEQ multiplex PCR, and TCRdb's table has in-frame clones only and misses some. Of about 23,000 clones in the sample, 80% to 90% were seen once. This sample comprised tumor tissue, obtained after IRX-2 immunotherapy. All receptors derive from a human donor with breast cancer.

J is TRBJ1-2 and V is TRBV7-2; D might be TRBD1 (6 bases). The CDR3 totals 17 residues. Trimming took off 2 bases at V and 1 base at J, with 17 bases between the two ends. Per germline, CDR1 SGHTA and CDR2 FQGNSA. For the CDR3, the DNA is TGTGCCAGCAGCTTAATGGCAGGGGTAGGGGTTAACTATGGCTACACCTTC. This codes for CASSLMAGVGVNYGYTF.

This clone was picked up a small number of times. The rearrangement joins TRBV30 to TRBJ1-2; the D gene is possibly TRBD1 (5 bases). The CDR3 runs 14 residues. V lost 0 bases and J lost 6, with 14 bases in between. Germline-derived CDR1 and CDR2 are GTSNPN and SVGIG (reference sequence). The chain's CDR3 is CAWSVRQGGDGYTF. The CDR3 DNA reads as TGTGCCTGGAGTGTACGTCAGGGTGGCGATGGCTACACCTTC. Supplemented by reference TRBV30 and TRBJ1-2, the full variable domain reads SQTIHQWPATLVQPVGSPLSLECTVEGTSNPNLYWYRQAAGRGLQLLFYSVGIGQISSEVPQNLSASRPQDRQFILSSKKLLLSDSGFYLCAWSVRQGGDGYTFGSGTRLTVV.

The V gene is TRBV28, the J gene TRBJ1-5; D not resolved. The CDR3 contains 14 residues. The germline CDR1 and CDR2 sequences are MDHEN and SYDVKM. Trimming stripped 2 bases from V and 4 bases from J, with 9 bases between. The CDR3 coding sequence is TGTGCCAGCAGTTTAGGTAGCCTAAATCAGCCCCAGCATTTT. Its translation is CASSLGSLNQPQHF.

The chain combines TRBV5-5 with TRBJ2-3, with 7 positions matching TRBD2. This CDR3 region has 15 residues. The germline CDR1 and CDR2 sequences are SGHKS and YYEKEE (reference sequence). The trim removed 3 bases at V and 3 bases at J, leaving 7 bases unmatched. The CDR3 DNA follows: TGTGCCAGCAGCTGGCTAGCGGTAGGGACAGATACGCAGTATTTT. Residues: CASSWLAVGTDTQYF. The whole variable domain, filled in from reference TRBV5-5 and TRBJ2-3, reads DAGVTQSPTHLIKTRGQQVTLRCSPISGHKSVSWYQQVLGQGPQFIFQYYEKEERGRGNFPDRFSARQFPNYSSELNVNALLLGDSALYLCASSWLAVGTDTQYFGPGTRLTVL.

The chain has TRBV18 and TRBJ1-4; 7 nucleotides match TRBD1. V lost 4 bases and J lost 10; bases outside the gene matches: 9. This CDR3 is 14 amino acids long. Germline V gene sequence: CDR1 KGHSH, CDR2 LQKENI. The CDR3 DNA follows: TGTGCCAGCTCACTGACAGGGAAAGGGGGAAAACTGTTTTTT. Translation gives CASSLTGKGGKLFF.

The chain combines TRBV27 with TRBJ2-1, with 7 bases fitting TRBD2. The CDR3 extends over 13 amino acids. The germline CDR1 and CDR2 sequences are MNHEY and SMNVEV (reference sequence). J was trimmed by 9 bases and V by 3 bases; bases with no gene match: 5. CDR3 sequence: CASSLRTRAEQFF. The CDR3 nucleotides are TGTGCCAGCAGTTTGAGGACTAGAGCTGAGCAGTTCTTC.

This clone has just a few counts. The chain is built from TRBV4-1 and TRBJ2-2, with unresolved D. The germline V and J ends were trimmed by 4 bases and 6 bases, with 9 bases remaining between them. Germline V gives CDR1 MGHRA, CDR2 YSYEKL. The CDR3 totals 13 residues. CDR3 sequence reads: CASSPIFPGELFF. CDR3 nucleotide sequence: TGCGCCAGCAGCCCCATATTCCCCGGGGAGCTGTTTTTT.

CDR3 DNA: TGTGCCAGCAGCTCCATCCGCGGGAGTGGGGACGAGCAGTACTTC. Protein: CASSSIRGSGDEQYF. The V gene is TRBV11-2, the J gene TRBJ2-7; 7 bases align to TRBD2. V lost 4 bases to trimming and J lost 5 bases; unmatched junction nucleotides: 11. This CDR3 has 15 residues. CDR1 is SGHAT, CDR2 FQNNGV, per germline.

In this sample, this clone turned up once. In DNA, the CDR3 is TGTGCCAGCAGCGTAGACAGATCCTATGGCTACACCTTC. This translates into CASSVDRSYGYTF. The gene calls are TRBV9 and TRBJ1-2; D not certain. V was shortened by 0 bases and J by 4 bases, with 7 bases between the two germline ends. Germline V gene lookup returns CDR1 SGDLS and CDR2 YYNGEE. CDR3 length: 13 residues.

The chain joins TRBV19 to TRBJ1-5, with TRBD1 matching over 8 bases. V was clipped by 7 bases and J by 6 bases; unmatched bases: 11. The CDR3 extends over 15 amino acids. Germline values: CDR1 LNHDA, CDR2 SQIVND (reference sequence). In nucleotides, the CDR3 is TGTGCCAGTACCCCCATGGACAGGGCAGTTCAGCCCCAGCATTTT. This gives the protein CASTPMDRAVQPQHF.

The chain carries TRBV29-1 and TRBJ2-3; tentative D call: TRBD2 (6 bases). Per germline, CDR1 SQVTM and CDR2 ANQGSEA. The CDR3 is 14 amino acids. V was trimmed by 4 bases and J by 2 bases, leaving 13 bases between them. The CDR3 bases are TGCAGCGTTGGGGGGGTTCTCCACACAGATACGCAGTATTTT. Its translation is CSVGGVLHTDTQYF.

The chain employs TRBV10-2 and TRBJ2-7; weak D call: TRBD1 (6 bases). The CDR3 totals 12 residues. The V gene's germline CDR1 is WSHSY and CDR2 SAAADI. V lost 6 bases and J lost 3, with 9 bases in between. CDR3 in DNA: TGCGCCAGCAGCCCCAGGGGCTACGAGCAGTACTTC. This translates into CASSPRGYEQYF.

CDR3 loop: CASSEIETQYF. The CDR3 DNA follows: TGTGCCAGCAGTGAAATCGAGACCCAGTACTTC. The chain recombines TRBV2 with TRBJ2-5; D call uncertain. This CDR3 spans 11 amino acids. Germline V gene data show CDR1 as SNHLY and CDR2 as FYNNEI. V was pared by 2 bases and J by 5 bases, with 3 bases between. The full variable domain, with the rest looked up from reference TRBV2 and TRBJ2-5, is EPEVTQTPSHQVTQMGQEVILRCVPISNHLYFYWYRQILGQKVEFLVSFYNNEISEKSEIFDDQFSVERPDGSNFTLKIRSTKLEDSAMYFCASSEIETQYFGPGTRLLVL.

The CDR3, as DNA: TGTGCTAGTGGTTTGGTTCTAGCGGAGACCCAGTACTTC. This encodes CASGLVLAETQYF. This chain uses TRBV12-5 with TRBJ2-5, with D tentatively TRBD2 (6 bases). Germline CDR1 and CDR2: LGHNT and FRNRAP. V was shortened by 0 bases and J by 5 bases, with 7 bases between the two germline ends. CDR3 size: 13 residues.

The chain joins TRBV16 to TRBJ1-4, with 9 bases identical to TRBD1. CDR3 length: 15 amino acids. Germline-derived CDR1 and CDR2 are KGHSY and FQNENV. J was trimmed by 7 bases and V by 6 bases; bases with no gene match: 9. The CDR3 DNA reads TGTGCCAGCAGTCGCCGGGACAGGGAACGTGAAAAACTGTTTTTT. As protein: CASSRRDREREKLFF. Filled out from reference TRBV16 and TRBJ1-4, the complete variable domain reads GEEVAQTPKHLVRGEGQKAKLYCAPIKGHSYVFWYQQVLKNEFKFLISFQNENVFDETGMPKERFSAKCLPNSPCSLEIQATKLEDSAVYFCASSRRDREREKLFFGSGTQLSVL.

With respect to this clone: One junction end disagrees with the germline gene, perhaps due to a read error. The CDR3 protein is CVSKGGMAYNSPLHF. CDR3 sequence (DNA): TGTGTCAGCAAGGGGGGGATGGCCTATAATTCACCCCTCCACTTT. The chain has TRBV27 and TRBJ1-6; the D gene is possibly TRBD1 (6 bases). This CDR3 is built from 15 residues. Germline V gene data show CDR1 as MNHEY and CDR2 as SMNVEV (reference sequence).

The chain recombines TRBV7-2 with TRBJ1-1; a possible D gene is TRBD1 (5 bases). CDR3 length: 14 amino acids. Trimming stripped 4 bases from V and 4 bases from J, with 13 bases between. The germline CDR1 and CDR2 sequences are SGHTA and FQGNSA. CDR3 sequence reads: CASSYGGFGTEAFF. For the CDR3, the DNA is TGTGCCAGCAGCTACGGGGGTTTCGGCACTGAAGCTTTCTTT. Using reference TRBV7-2 and TRBJ1-1 for the parts outside the CDR3, the full variable domain is GAGVSQSPSNKVTEKGKDVELRCDPISGHTALYWYRQSLGQGLEFLIYFQGNSAPDKSGLPSDRFSAERTGGSVSTLTIQRTQQEDSAVYLCASSYGGFGTEAFFGQGTRLTVV.

The chain combines TRBV7-8 with TRBJ2-5, with 7 nucleotides matching TRBD1. The CDR3 is made up of 15 amino acids. From germline, CDR1 is SGHVS and CDR2 FQNEAQ. The V gene end was trimmed by 5 bases and the J gene end by 2 bases; junction bases not matched to a gene: 8. The chain's CDR3 is CASSPDDREQETQYF. CDR3 DNA sequence: TGTGCCAGCAGCCCGGACGACAGGGAACAAGAGACCCAGTACTTC.

The gene calls are TRBV7-6 and TRBJ1-4, with TRBD1 as a possible D gene (5 bases). V lost 8 bases and J 4 bases, leaving 11 bases between the germline ends. CDR1 SGHVS and CDR2 FNYEAQ come from the germline V gene. The CDR3 is made up of 13 amino acids. CDR3 loop: CASSLGGNEKLFF. The CDR3, as DNA: TGTGCCAGCTCTTTGGGGGGTAATGAAAAACTGTTTTTT.

V and J are TRBV7-2 and TRBJ2-7, with D hard to call. The length of the CDR3 is 13 residues. In germline, CDR1 is SGHTA, CDR2 FQGNSA. V lost 1 base and J 5 bases, leaving 9 bases between the germline ends. The CDR3 DNA reads TGTGCCAGCAGCTTAGACAGTAGTGACGAGCAGTACTTC. Its translation is CASSLDSSDEQYF.

V usage is TRBV28 and J usage is TRBJ2-1; 12 nucleotides match TRBD2. The CDR3 length is 16 residues. Germline V lookup: CDR1 MDHEN, CDR2 SYDVKM. With 5 bases clipped from V and 8 bases from J, the junction kept 10 bases outside the gene matches. CDR3 loop: CASSGGLAGFDDEQFF. The CDR3 DNA follows: TGTGCCAGCAGTGGCGGACTAGCGGGATTCGATGATGAGCAGTTCTTC.

The chain employs TRBV19 and TRBJ2-6, with D hard to call. Germline V CDR1 and CDR2: LNHDA, SQIVND (reference sequence). Trimming took off 5 bases at V and 15 bases at J, with 11 bases between the two ends. This CDR3 region has 11 residues. The CDR3 bases are TGTGCCAGTAGTTCTGCTTTGGACCTGACTTTC. Protein: CASSSALDLTF.

This clone was seen more than once but under ten times. The gene calls are TRBV4-1 and TRBJ1-2; no clear D. The V end lost 5 bases, the J end lost 1 base, and 8 bases lay between the germline ends. The CDR3 has 13 amino acids. Germline V gives CDR1 MGHRA, CDR2 YSYEKL. The CDR3 region is CASSEAGNYGYTF. The CDR3 nucleotides are TGCGCCAGCAGCGAGGCAGGTAACTATGGCTACACCTTC.

For the CDR3, the DNA is TGCAGCGCTGCGGGGAGGGAGGGGTACCAAGAGACCCAGTACTTC. Translating it yields CSAAGREGYQETQYF. The rearrangement links TRBV29-1 to TRBJ2-5; 7 nucleotides agree with TRBD2. Trimming at V came to 7 bases and at J to 0 bases, leaving 11 bases not matched to a gene. Germline lookup yields CDR1 SQVTM and CDR2 ANQGSEA. The CDR3 covers 15 residues.

The chain carries TRBV18 and TRBJ2-5; 9 nucleotides match TRBD1. This CDR3 is 12 amino acids long. V gave up 8 bases and J gave up 3 bases; unmatched junction bases: 1. Germline CDR1 KGHSH, CDR2 LQKENI. CDR3 sequence reads: CASRTGEETQYF. Here the CDR3 DNA reads TGTGCCAGCAGGACAGGGGAAGAGACCCAGTACTTC.

This chain connects TRBV27 to TRBJ2-6, with D unclear. CDR1 and CDR2 from the germline V gene are MNHEY and SMNVEV (reference sequence). This CDR3 comprises 15 residues. The ends were cut back, 6 bases at V and 2 bases at J, with 11 bases in the middle. The CDR3 DNA reads as TGTGCCAGCAGCTCCTTGGGGACTGGGGCCAACGTCCTGACTTTC. This encodes CASSSLGTGANVLTF.

The chain links TRBV25-1 to TRBJ2-7; D is possibly TRBD1 or TRBD2 (5 bases each). The CDR3 runs to 14 residues. Per the germline V gene, CDR1 is MGHDK and CDR2 is SYGVNS. Trimming took 2 bases from V and 3 from J, leaving 11 bases between them. The CDR3 DNA reads as TGTGCCAGCAGTGAAATAGGGGAGAGCTACGAGCAGTACTTC. Encoded protein: CASSEIGESYEQYF.

The V and J genes are TRBV2 and TRBJ2-1; no reliable D call. Germline V gene sequence: CDR1 SNHLY, CDR2 FYNNEI. V was cut by 6 bases and J by 7 bases, with 13 bases left in between. This CDR3 has 13 residues. Here the CDR3 reads CASSVDLPNEQFF. Here the CDR3 DNA reads TGTGCCAGCAGCGTCGACTTACCGAATGAGCAGTTCTTC.

V gene TRBV27 combines with J gene TRBJ1-4; no reliable D call. CDR3 length: 16 amino acids. The germline V gene has CDR1 MNHEY and CDR2 SMNVEV (reference sequence). V lost 2 bases to trimming and J lost 0 bases, with 10 bases between them. DNA of the CDR3: TGTGCCAGCAGTTTAGCGGGGTATGCAACTAATGAAAAACTGTTTTTT. Translated: CASSLAGYATNEKLFF.

The chain uses TRBV6-5 and TRBJ1-5, with TRBD1 matching 7 bases. The germline V gene encodes CDR1 MNHEY and CDR2 SVGAGI. The CDR3 sequence is 15 residues long. Germline trimming cut 6 bases from V and 1 base from J; bases unmatched to any gene: 6. The CDR3 bases are TGTGCCAGCAGCAAGACAGGGTACAGCAATCAGCCCCAGCATTTT. This encodes CASSKTGYSNQPQHF.

In regard to this clone: Other DNA sequences of this sample code for an identical CDR3. V usage is TRBV19 and J usage is TRBJ2-3; 11 bases agree with TRBD1. V shed 6 bases and J 4 bases; nucleotides not matched to a gene: 3. Germline CDR1 LNHDA, CDR2 SQIVND (reference sequence). CDR3 length equals 14 residues. The CDR3 DNA sequence: TGTGCCAGTAGACGGACAGGGGGCCCAGATACGCAGTATTTT. It is translated as CASRRTGGPDTQYF.

This clone was recorded a few times. The rearrangement uses TRBV4-1 and TRBJ1-3; TRBD1 aligns across 9 bases. Germline loops: CDR1 MGHRA, CDR2 YSYEKL. The length of the CDR3 is 15 residues. Losses at the gene ends were 4 bases for V and 5 bases for J; bases not matched to a gene: 6. The CDR3 loop reads CASSPAGTGRNTIYF. The CDR3 DNA sequence: TGCGCCAGCAGCCCAGCCGGGACAGGGCGAAACACCATATATTTT.